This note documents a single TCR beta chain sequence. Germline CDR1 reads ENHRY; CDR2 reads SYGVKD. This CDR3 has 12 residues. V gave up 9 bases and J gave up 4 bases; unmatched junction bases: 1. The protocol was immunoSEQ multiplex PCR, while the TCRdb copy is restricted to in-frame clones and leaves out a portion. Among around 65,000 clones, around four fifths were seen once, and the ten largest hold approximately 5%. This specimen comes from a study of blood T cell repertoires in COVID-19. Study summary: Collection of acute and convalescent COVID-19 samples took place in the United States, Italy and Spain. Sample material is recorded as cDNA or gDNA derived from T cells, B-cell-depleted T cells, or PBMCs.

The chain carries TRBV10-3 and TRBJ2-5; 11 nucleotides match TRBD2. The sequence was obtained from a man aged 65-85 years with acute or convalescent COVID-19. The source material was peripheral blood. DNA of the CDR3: TGTGCCATAGGGACTAGCGGAGAGACCCAGTACTTC. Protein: CAIGTSGETQYF.